These 19 T cell receptor beta chains came from one sample sequenced in a study of spatial heterogeneity in lung cancer. Described time point: sample taken at primary tumor resection. Frozen PBMC, nontumor lung or tumor provided whole RNA, which was sequenced unsorted. In TCRdb, the 5' RACE reads were re-called with MiXCR into one record per CDR3 protein. The data contain tens of thousands of distinct CDR3 sequences, 12% of them singletons. The material was PBMCs, obtained at surgery. The receptors come from a female donor with early-stage non-small cell lung cancer.

This clonotype has a count of ten or more. The rearrangement joins TRBV27 to TRBJ1-1; D gene unclear. Germline V gene sequence: CDR1 MNHEY, CDR2 SMNVEV (reference sequence). This CDR3 has 13 residues. V was clipped by 4 bases and J by 0 bases, with 6 bases between them. CDR3 loop: CASSSLMNTEAFF. CDR3 coding DNA: TGTGCCAGCAGTTCACTGATGAACACTGAAGCTTTCTTT.

The rearrangement links TRBV29-1 to TRBJ2-1; possibly TRBD2 for D (5 bases). Germline V CDR1 and CDR2: SQVTM, ANQGSEA. The V and J ends lost 8 bases and 0 bases respectively, with 11 bases between them. CDR3 length: 13 amino acids. CDR3 sequence reads: CSSPGSSYNEQFF. In DNA form, the CDR3 reads TGCAGCTCGCCGGGGAGCTCCTACAATGAGCAGTTCTTC.

In its sample, this clonotype was seen a few times. This chain links TRBV6-6 with TRBJ2-7; maybe TRBD2 (6 bases). CDR3 length: 16 residues. The V gene lost 0 bases and the J gene lost 2 bases, with 14 bases spanning the gap. In germline, CDR1 is MNHNY, CDR2 SVGAGI (reference sequence). The CDR3 DNA follows: TGTGCCAGCAGTTACTCATTGGAGGGCTCCCCCTACGAGCAGTACTTC. Translation gives CASSYSLEGSPYEQYF.

This clonotype was seen repeatedly, ten times or more. This chain links TRBV18 with TRBJ1-1, with D perhaps TRBD1 (5 bases). The CDR3 sequence is 16 residues long. The germline V and J ends were trimmed by 0 bases and 5 bases, with 16 bases remaining between them. From germline, CDR1 is KGHSH and CDR2 LQKENI. As DNA, the CDR3 is TGTGCCAGCTCACCACCCGATCCCGGGGCCCGAACTGAAGCTTTCTTT. It encodes CASSPPDPGARTEAFF.

There are a few counts of this clonotype. V gene TRBV5-1 combines with J gene TRBJ1-5; D is unclear. V lost 0 bases, J lost 6 bases, and 10 bases lay in between. Germline V gene lookup returns CDR1 SGHRS and CDR2 YFSETQ. This CDR3 has 14 amino acids. DNA for the CDR3: TGCGCCAGCAGCTTGGGCGGGAAGAGTCAGCCCCAGCATTTT. Encoded protein: CASSLGGKSQPQHF.

This clonotype came up many times. Here the CDR3 reads CSASEQGGNNEKLFF. The CDR3 coding sequence is TGCAGTGCTAGTGAACAGGGCGGGAATAATGAAAAACTGTTTTTT. The chain recombines TRBV20-1 with TRBJ1-4; D possibly corresponds to TRBD1 (6 bases). This CDR3 spans 15 amino acids. The germline V gene encodes CDR1 DFQATT and CDR2 SNEGSKA (reference sequence). V lost 3 bases, J lost 4 bases, and 15 bases lay in between.

This clonotype rates as medium-sized. CDR3 nucleotides: TGTGCCAGCAGCCCGGGAGGGACCGAGCAGTACTTC. Its translation: CASSPGGTEQYF. The V and J genes are TRBV7-2 and TRBJ2-7; 8 bases are shared with TRBD2. V gave up 5 bases and J gave up 6 bases; unmatched junction bases: 3. From germline, CDR1 is SGHTA and CDR2 FQGNSA. The CDR3 runs to 12 residues.

This clonotype has ten or more counts. The chain uses TRBV28 and TRBJ2-5, with 7 positions matching TRBD2. Trimming cost V 6 bases and J 2 bases; bases outside gene matches: 3. Germline V lookup: CDR1 MDHEN, CDR2 SYDVKM. The length of the CDR3 is 13 residues. The CDR3 DNA reads TGTGCCAGCAGCTCCGGGGGGCAAGAGACCCAGTACTTC. This translates into CASSSGGQETQYF.

This clonotype was counted ten times or more. The chain links TRBV4-1 to TRBJ2-2, with D unclear. Germline loops: CDR1 MGHRA, CDR2 YSYEKL. The CDR3 extends over 13 amino acids. V lost 0 bases and J 7 bases, leaving 6 bases between the germline ends. The CDR3, as DNA: TGCGCCAGCAGCCAAGAGTGGGGCGGGGAGCTGTTTTTT. The encoded protein is CASSQEWGGELFF.

Ten or more counts support this clonotype. This chain uses TRBV20-1 with TRBJ2-5; D could derive from TRBD1 or TRBD2 (7 bases each). From germline, CDR1 is DFQATT and CDR2 SNEGSKA (reference sequence). The V end lost 2 bases, the J end lost 3 bases, and 13 bases lay between the germline ends. The CDR3 has 14 amino acids. For the CDR3, the DNA is TGCAGTGCTAGAAGGGGAGGGACAGAAGAGACCCAGTACTTC. As protein: CSARRGGTEETQYF.

Note on this clonotype: The junction differs from germline at one of its ends, possibly a read error. The chain joins TRBV7-2 to TRBJ1-2, with TRBD1 as a possible D gene (5 bases). Per the germline V gene, CDR1 is SGHTA and CDR2 is FQGNSA. The CDR3 spans 16 residues. This chain's CDR3 is CASSFATTTDNHGYTF. Here the CDR3 DNA reads TGTGCCAGCAGCTTCGCTACAACGACAGATAACCATGGCTACACCTTC.

This clonotype was counted between two and nine times. J is TRBJ2-1 and V is TRBV5-5; either TRBD1 or TRBD2 may supply D (5 bases each). V lost 6 bases, J lost 6 bases, and 16 bases lay in between. CDR3 length: 14 residues. Germline V gene sequence: CDR1 SGHKS, CDR2 YYEKEE (reference sequence). The CDR3 sequence is CASTLGAGPNEQFF. For the CDR3, the DNA is TGTGCCAGCACCCTCGGGGCCGGCCCCAATGAGCAGTTCTTC.

This clonotype was seen a handful of times. V gene TRBV11-2 combines with J gene TRBJ2-3, with D possibly TRBD2 on 6 matching bases. The germline V and J ends were trimmed by 3 bases and 2 bases, with 12 bases remaining between them. CDR1 is SGHAT, CDR2 FQNNGV, per germline. This CDR3 is 15 amino acids long. The CDR3 here is CASSFGTSHTDTQYF. In DNA form, the CDR3 reads TGTGCCAGCAGCTTCGGAACTAGCCACACAGATACGCAGTATTTT.

A few counts support this clonotype. The V call is TRBV20-1, the J call TRBJ1-6, with 9 bases fitting TRBD1. V lost 0 bases and J lost 14; bases outside the gene matches: 8. This CDR3 comprises 14 residues. The germline CDR1 and CDR2 sequences are DFQATT and SNEGSKA (reference sequence). The CDR3 loop is CSAREDDRGGTLHF. DNA for the CDR3: TGCAGTGCTAGAGAAGACGACAGGGGGGGGACCCTCCACTTT.

This clonotype was detected a few times. This chain uses TRBV27 with TRBJ2-7, with TRBD2 matching 7 bases. The J segment lost 4 bases and the V segment lost 3 bases, leaving 3 bases of the junction unmatched. The CDR3 is 13 residues long. Germline V gene sequence: CDR1 MNHEY, CDR2 SMNVEV (reference sequence). The CDR3 nucleotides read TGTGCCAGCAGTTTTGGGGGGGGATACGAGCAGTACTTC. Translating it yields CASSFGGGYEQYF.

The sample holds many counts of this clonotype. V usage is TRBV28 and J usage is TRBJ1-2; D is unclear. The V end lost 5 bases, the J end lost 4 bases, and 17 bases lay between the germline ends. This CDR3 has 15 amino acids. The germline gives CDR1 MDHEN, CDR2 SYDVKM. This CDR3 reads CASSPSSRIGYGYTF. For the CDR3, the DNA is TGTGCCAGCAGTCCTAGTAGTCGAATCGGCTATGGCTACACCTTC.

The DNA for the CDR3 is TGTGCCAGTAGTATCGCGGGGGCTGGCTACGAGCAGTACTTC. It specifies CASSIAGAGYEQYF. The J gene is TRBJ2-7, the V gene TRBV19, with D maybe TRBD2 (7 bases). The CDR3 has 14 amino acids. The germline gives CDR1 LNHDA, CDR2 SQIVND (reference sequence). Trimming took off 3 bases at V and 3 bases at J, with 12 bases between the two ends.

The chain carries TRBV24-1 and TRBJ1-5, with TRBD1 matching 10 bases. Germline V gene lookup returns CDR1 KGHDR and CDR2 SFDVKD. V shed 4 bases, J shed 7 bases, and the junction held 9 bases outside the gene matches. This CDR3 contains 16 residues. Here the CDR3 DNA reads TGTGCCACCAGTGACCCCCGACAGGGGGCCGGACAGCCCCAGCATTTT. As protein: CATSDPRQGAGQPQHF.

V usage is TRBV6-5 and J usage is TRBJ1-2; no firm D call. Germline assignment: CDR1 MNHEY and CDR2 SVGAGI. The V end was cut by 6 bases, the J end by 8 bases, with 13 bases between. The CDR3 sequence is 12 residues long. CDR3 in amino acids: CASSRPEGGYTF. CDR3 DNA sequence: TGTGCCAGCAGCCGCCCCGAGGGCGGCTACACCTTC.